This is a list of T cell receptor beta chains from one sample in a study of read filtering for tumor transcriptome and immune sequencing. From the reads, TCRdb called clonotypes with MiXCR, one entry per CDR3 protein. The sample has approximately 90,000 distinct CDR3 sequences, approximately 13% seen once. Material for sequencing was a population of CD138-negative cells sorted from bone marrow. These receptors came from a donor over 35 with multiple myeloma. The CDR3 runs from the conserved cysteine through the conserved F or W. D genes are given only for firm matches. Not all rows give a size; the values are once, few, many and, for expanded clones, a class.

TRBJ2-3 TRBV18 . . TGTGCCAGCTCACGCTCCCGGGCAGAAGCCACAGATACGCAGTATTTT CASSRSRAEATDTQYF
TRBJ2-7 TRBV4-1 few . TGCGCCAGCAGCCGGGGCAGGGGCTACGAGCAGTACTTC CASSRGRGYEQYF
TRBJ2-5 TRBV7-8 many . TGTGCCAGCAGCGCGTTTAAAGAGACCCAGTACTTC CASSAFKETQYF
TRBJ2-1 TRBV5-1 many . TGCGCCAGCAGGGACACCAACAATGAGCAGTTCTTC CASRDTNNEQFF
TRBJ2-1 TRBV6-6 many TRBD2 TGTGCCAGCAGAGAAGCGGGAGGTCTGTTAAGCTCCTACAATGAGCAGTTCTTC CASREAGGLLSSYNEQFF
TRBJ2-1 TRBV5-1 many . TGCGCCAGCAGCTTGGTGGTGGGGTCCTACAATGAGCAGTTCTTC CASSLVVGSYNEQFF
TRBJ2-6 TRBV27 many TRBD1 TGTGCCAGCAGTTTGACAGGGTACGGGGCCAACGTCCTGACTTTC CASSLTGYGANVLTF
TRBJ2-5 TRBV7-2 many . TGTGCCAGCAGCTTAAACAGGGGAGGGGAGACCCAGTACTTC CASSLNRGGETQYF
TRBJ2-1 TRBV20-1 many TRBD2 TGCAGTGCTAGTCGGAATAGCGGGTACAATGAGCAGTTCTTC CSASRNSGYNEQFF
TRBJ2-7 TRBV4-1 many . TGCGCCAGCAGCCAAGATCAACAGGGTTCCGAGCAGTACTTC CASSQDQQGSEQYF
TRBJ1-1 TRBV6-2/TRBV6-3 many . TGTGCCAGCATGGGGGGATACGGTGAAGCTTTCTTT CASMGGYGEAFF
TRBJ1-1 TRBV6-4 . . TGTGCCAGCAGAATGGACCTGAACACTGAAGCTTTCTTT CASRMDLNTEAFF
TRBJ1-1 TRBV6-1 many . TGTGCCAGCAGTGGCCCGGGGGGGCCGAACACTGAAGCTTTCTTT CASSGPGGPNTEAFF
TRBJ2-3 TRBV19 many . TGTGCCAGTACCAAGGATTGGAATACGCAGTATTTT CASTKDWNTQYF
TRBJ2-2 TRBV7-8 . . TGTGCCAGCAGCTCCGGATGGGGGAGCGGCACCGGGGAGCTGTTTTTT CASSSGWGSGTGELFF
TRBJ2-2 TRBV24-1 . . TGTGCCACCAGTGATTGGGGGACCGGGGAGCTGTTTTTT CATSDWGTGELFF
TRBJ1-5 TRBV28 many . TGTGCCAGCAGTTTATCGTCTCGTGATCAGCCCCAGCATTTT CASSLSSRDQPQHF
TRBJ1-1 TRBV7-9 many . TGTGCCAGCAGCTTATCCCAGGGCACCACTGAAGCTTTCTTT CASSLSQGTTEAFF
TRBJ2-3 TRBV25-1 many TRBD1 TGTGCCAGCAGTGATAGGGACAGCCAACGGGGCACAGATACGCAGTATTTT CASSDRDSQRGTDTQYF
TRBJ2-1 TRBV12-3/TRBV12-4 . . TGTGCCAGCACCTTTGGAAGCGCCTCCAATGAGCAGTTCTTC CASTFGSASNEQFF
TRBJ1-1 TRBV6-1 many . TGTGCCAGCAGTATGTCGGAGAACACTGAAGCTTTCTTT CASSMSENTEAFF
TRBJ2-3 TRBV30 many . TGTGCCTGGGGGCAGCAGGATACGCAGTATTTT CAWGQQDTQYF
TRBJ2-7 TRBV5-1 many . TGCGCCAGCAGCTTGGCCGGACCCTTCCACGAGCAGTACTTC CASSLAGPFHEQYF
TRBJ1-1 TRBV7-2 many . TGTGCCAGCAGCTTCACAATGAACACTGAAGCTTTCTTT CASSFTMNTEAFF
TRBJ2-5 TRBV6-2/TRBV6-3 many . TGTGCCAGCAGGGGAAGGAGGAGGCAAGAGACCCAGTACTTC CASRGRRRQETQYF
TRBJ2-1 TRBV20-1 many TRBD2 TGCAGTGCTCCTAGCGCGTATGGCGGGAGTAAGCAGTTCTTC CSAPSAYGGSKQFF
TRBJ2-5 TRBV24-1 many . TGTGCCACCAGGAACGGGGCCCAAGAGACCCAGTACTTC CATRNGAQETQYF
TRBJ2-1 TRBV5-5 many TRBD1 TGTGCCAGCAGCTGGGGGACAGGCTCCTACAATGAGCAGTTCTTC CASSWGTGSYNEQFF
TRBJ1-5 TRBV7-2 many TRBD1 TGTGCCAGCAGCTTAGCGCTGTTCAGGGGGCCGAGTCAGCCCCAGCATTTT CASSLALFRGPSQPQHF
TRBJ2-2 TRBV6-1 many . TGTGCCAGCAGTGTTCACCCTACCGGGGAGCTGTTTTTT CASSVHPTGELFF
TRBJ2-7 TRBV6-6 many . TGTGCCAGCAGTGTTGGCCACTACGAGCAGTACTTC CASSVGHYEQYF
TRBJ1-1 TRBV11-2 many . TGTGCCAGCAGCTTACCCCTGGGGGCGAGGGGTGACACTGAAGCTTTCTTT CASSLPLGARGDTEAFF
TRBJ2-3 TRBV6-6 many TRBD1 TGTGCCAGCAAGGGGCCCGGGACAGGAGCAGATACGCAGTATTTT CASKGPGTGADTQYF
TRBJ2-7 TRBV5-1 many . TGCGCCAGCAGCTTTGGCGGATACTCCTACGAGCAGTACTTC CASSFGGYSYEQYF